Listed here are 3 T cell receptor beta chains from one sample, sequenced in a study of T-cell memory formation after mild COVID-19. One entry per CDR3 protein results from TCRdb running MiXCR on the 5' RACE reads. The sample consists of hundreds of thousands of distinct CDR3 sequences, about 20% of them appearing once. The material sequenced was PBMCs or a T cell subset sorted from them (not recorded which). These receptors all come from an adult woman who had mild COVID-19 (a few samples of this study predate the infection). Cell type and time point are not known.

This clonotype was found a few times. V usage is TRBV7-6 and J usage is TRBJ2-2; no clear D gene. Trimming stripped 1 base from V and 1 base from J, with 7 bases between. This CDR3 region has 15 residues. Per germline, CDR1 SGHVS and CDR2 FNYEAQ. The CDR3: CASSLGGWNTGELFF. In DNA, the CDR3 is TGTGCCAGCAGCTTAGGAGGCTGGAACACCGGGGAGCTGTTTTTT.

The rearrangement joins TRBV5-5 to TRBJ1-2; 12 bases are shared with TRBD1. Germline V gene lookup returns CDR1 SGHKS and CDR2 YYEKEE (reference sequence). This CDR3 has 18 residues. Trimming took 4 bases from V and 4 from J; bases not matched to a gene: 14. This chain's CDR3 is CASSVGTGTGGAAYGYTF. The CDR3, as DNA: TGTGCCAGCAGCGTTGGAACCGGGACAGGGGGCGCCGCCTATGGCTACACCTTC.

The chain combines TRBV4-3 with TRBJ2-5; 7 positions agree with TRBD2. Germline CDR1 LGHNA, CDR2 YSLEER. This CDR3 spans 16 amino acids. The trim removed 4 bases at V and 1 base at J, leaving 9 bases unmatched. CDR3 sequence (DNA): TGCGCCAGCAGCCGGACGGTGGGAGGGATCCAAGAGACCCAGTACTTC. This translates into CASSRTVGGIQETQYF.